The source of this T cell receptor (beta chain) is a study of OX40 agonist ivuxolimab in advanced cancers. Regarding the study as a whole: Some patients who did not respond also had low normalized T-cell clonal expansion. On average, CD8+ T cells showed a greater number of expanded clones than CD4+. Dosing at 0.1 to 3.0 mg/kg was accompanied by clonal expansion of CD4+ and CD8+ blood T cells by week 6.

V gave up 0 bases and J gave up 5 bases; unmatched junction bases: 6. CDR3 length: 16 residues. The germline V gene encodes CDR1 MNHEY and CDR2 SMNVEV (reference sequence). Clones were read by immunoSEQ multiplex PCR, and TCRdb kept only the in-frame ones, dropping some. The sample contains more than 85,000 clones, 91% of which appear only once. With regard to this clone: Its antigen remains unknown.

The source material was CD4+ or CD8+ T cells sorted from blood, sampled in a trial of the OX40 agonist ivuxolimab. This receptor was obtained from an adult with an advanced solid tumor such as melanoma, head and neck, liver or kidney cancer. V and J are TRBV27 and TRBJ2-2; 7 bases are a match to TRBD2. The CDR3 loop is CASSLSGGRATGELFF. In DNA form, the CDR3 reads TGTGCCAGCAGTTTATCCGGGGGGAGGGCTACCGGGGAGCTGTTTTTT.